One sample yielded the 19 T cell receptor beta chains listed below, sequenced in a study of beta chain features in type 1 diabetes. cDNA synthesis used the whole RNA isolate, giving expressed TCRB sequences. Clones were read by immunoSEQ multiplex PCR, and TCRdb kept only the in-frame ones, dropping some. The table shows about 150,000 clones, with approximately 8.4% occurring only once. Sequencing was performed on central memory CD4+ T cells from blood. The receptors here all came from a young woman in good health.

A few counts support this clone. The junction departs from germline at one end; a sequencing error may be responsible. The CDR3 coding sequence is TGTGCCAGCAACATTGTGAAGACTGAAGCTTTCTTT. It yields the protein CASNIVKTEAFF. V and J are TRBV7-2 and TRBJ1-1, with D hard to call. The germline CDR1 and CDR2 sequences are SGHTA and FQGNSA. CDR3 length: 12 residues.

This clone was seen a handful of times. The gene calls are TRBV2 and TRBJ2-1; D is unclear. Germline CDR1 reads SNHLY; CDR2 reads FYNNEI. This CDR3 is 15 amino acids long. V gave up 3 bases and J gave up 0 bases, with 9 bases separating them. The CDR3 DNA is TGTGCCAGCAGTGAGCCAGGCATCTCCTACAATGAGCAGTTCTTC. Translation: CASSEPGISYNEQFF.

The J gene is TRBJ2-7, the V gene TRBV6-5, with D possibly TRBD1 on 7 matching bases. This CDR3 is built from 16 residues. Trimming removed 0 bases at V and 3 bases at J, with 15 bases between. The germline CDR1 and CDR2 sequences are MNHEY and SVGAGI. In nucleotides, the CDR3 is TGTGCCAGCAGTTACTCGGCGGGGCAGGGGGGCTACGAGCAGTACTTC. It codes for CASSYSAGQGGYEQYF.

CDR3 sequence: CASSGTLNTEAFF. CDR3 DNA sequence: TGTGCCAGCAGCGGGACACTGAACACTGAAGCTTTCTTT. J is TRBJ1-1 and V is TRBV2; perhaps TRBD1 as D (6 bases). Trimming removed 6 bases from V and 0 bases from J, with 8 bases in between. The CDR3 is made up of 13 amino acids. Germline assignment: CDR1 SNHLY and CDR2 FYNNEI.

The CDR3 DNA reads TGTGCCAGCAGCCAAGGACTAGCGGGAAGTCCAGATACGCAGTATTTT. Translated, it gives CASSQGLAGSPDTQYF. The rearrangement joins TRBV7-9 to TRBJ2-3; TRBD2 matches at 12 bases. The CDR3 sequence is 16 residues long. Germline CDR1 and CDR2: SEHNR and FQNEAQ (reference sequence). Trimming cost V 5 bases and J 4 bases; bases outside gene matches: 7.

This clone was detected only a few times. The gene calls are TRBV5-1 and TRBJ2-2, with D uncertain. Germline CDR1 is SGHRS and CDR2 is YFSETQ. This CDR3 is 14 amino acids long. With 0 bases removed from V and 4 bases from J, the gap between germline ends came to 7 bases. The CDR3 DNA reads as TGCGCCAGCAGCTTGGATGCCGGCACCGGGGAGCTGTTTTTT. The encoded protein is CASSLDAGTGELFF.

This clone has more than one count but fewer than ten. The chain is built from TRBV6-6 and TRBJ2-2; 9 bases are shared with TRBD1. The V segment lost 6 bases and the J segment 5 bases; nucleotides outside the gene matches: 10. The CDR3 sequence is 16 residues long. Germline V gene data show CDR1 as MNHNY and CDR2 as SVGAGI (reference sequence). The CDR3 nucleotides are TGTGCCAGCAGCCCTCCGGGACAGGGAAGGACCGGGGAGCTGTTTTTT. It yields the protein CASSPPGQGRTGELFF.

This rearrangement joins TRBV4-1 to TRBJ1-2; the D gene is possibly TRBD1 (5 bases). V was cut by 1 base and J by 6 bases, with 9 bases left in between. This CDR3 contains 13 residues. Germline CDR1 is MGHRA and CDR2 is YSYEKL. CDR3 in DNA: TGCGCCAGCAGCCAAGGAACGGGGGATGGCTACACCTTC. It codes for CASSQGTGDGYTF.

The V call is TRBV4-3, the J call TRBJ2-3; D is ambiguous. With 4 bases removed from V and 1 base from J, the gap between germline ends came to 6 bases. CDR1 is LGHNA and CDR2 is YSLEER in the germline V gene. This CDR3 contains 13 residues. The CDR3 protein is CASSLSRTDTQYF. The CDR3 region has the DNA TGCGCCAGCAGCCTATCCCGCACAGATACGCAGTATTTT.

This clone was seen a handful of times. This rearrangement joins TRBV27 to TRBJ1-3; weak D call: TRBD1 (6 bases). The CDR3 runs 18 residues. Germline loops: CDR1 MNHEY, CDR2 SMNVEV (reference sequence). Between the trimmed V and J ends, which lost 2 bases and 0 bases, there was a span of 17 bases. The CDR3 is CASSLEAPRGGSGNTIYF. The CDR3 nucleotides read TGTGCCAGCAGTTTAGAGGCCCCCCGAGGGGGCTCTGGAAACACCATATATTTT.

The DNA of the CDR3 is TGCAGCGTGGGGGCCGGGACAGGGGCCTACGAGCAGTACTTC. Protein product: CSVGAGTGAYEQYF. The rearrangement joins TRBV29-1 to TRBJ2-7, with 10 positions matching TRBD1. Germline V gives CDR1 SQVTM, CDR2 ANQGSEA. The CDR3 spans 14 residues. Unmatched junction bases numbered 7, after V lost 6 bases and J lost 2 bases.

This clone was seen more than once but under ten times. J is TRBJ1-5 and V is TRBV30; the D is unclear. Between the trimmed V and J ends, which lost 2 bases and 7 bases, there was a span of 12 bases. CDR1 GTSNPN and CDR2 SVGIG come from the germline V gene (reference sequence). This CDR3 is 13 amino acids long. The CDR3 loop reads CAWSLGEGQPQHF. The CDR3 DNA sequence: TGTGCCTGGAGTCTCGGGGAAGGGCAGCCCCAGCATTTT.

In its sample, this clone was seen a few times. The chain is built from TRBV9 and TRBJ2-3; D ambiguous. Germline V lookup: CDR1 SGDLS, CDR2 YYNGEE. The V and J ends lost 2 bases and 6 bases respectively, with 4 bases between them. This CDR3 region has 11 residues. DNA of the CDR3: TGTGCCAGCAGCGTCGGTGATACGCAGTATTTT. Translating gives CASSVGDTQYF.

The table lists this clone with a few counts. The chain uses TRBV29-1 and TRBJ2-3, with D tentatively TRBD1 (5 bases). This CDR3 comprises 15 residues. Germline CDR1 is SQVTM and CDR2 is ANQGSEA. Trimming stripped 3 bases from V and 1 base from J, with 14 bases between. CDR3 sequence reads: CSVDRQGLRTDTQYF. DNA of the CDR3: TGCAGCGTTGACCGGCAGGGCCTCCGCACAGATACGCAGTATTTT.

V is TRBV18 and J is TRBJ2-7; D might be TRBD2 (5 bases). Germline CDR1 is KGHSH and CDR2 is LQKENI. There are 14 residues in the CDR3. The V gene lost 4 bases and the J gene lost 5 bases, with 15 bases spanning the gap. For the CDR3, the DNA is TGTGCCAGCTCACGCTCCTCAGCGGTCGACGAGCAGTACTTC. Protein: CASSRSSAVDEQYF.

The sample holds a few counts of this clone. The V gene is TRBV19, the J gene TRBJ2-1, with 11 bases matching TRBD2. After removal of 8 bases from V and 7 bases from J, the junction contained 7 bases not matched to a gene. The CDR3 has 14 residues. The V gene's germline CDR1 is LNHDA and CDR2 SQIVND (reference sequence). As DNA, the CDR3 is TGTGCCAGTCGGGATAGCGGGAGGGTGAATGAGCAGTTCTTC. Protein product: CASRDSGRVNEQFF.

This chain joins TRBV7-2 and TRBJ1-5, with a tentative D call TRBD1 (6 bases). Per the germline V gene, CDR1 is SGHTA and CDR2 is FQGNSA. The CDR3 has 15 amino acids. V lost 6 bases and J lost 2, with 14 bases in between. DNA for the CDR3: TGTGCCAGCAGTTCAACCAGGGGAGGCAATCAGCCCCAGCATTTT. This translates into CASSSTRGGNQPQHF.

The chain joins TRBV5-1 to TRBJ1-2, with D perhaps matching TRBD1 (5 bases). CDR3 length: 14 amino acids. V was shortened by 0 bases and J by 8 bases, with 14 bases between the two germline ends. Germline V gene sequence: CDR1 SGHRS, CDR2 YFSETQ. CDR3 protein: CASSLEVQGTGYTF. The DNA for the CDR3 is TGCGCCAGCAGCTTGGAGGTCCAGGGCACGGGCTACACCTTC.

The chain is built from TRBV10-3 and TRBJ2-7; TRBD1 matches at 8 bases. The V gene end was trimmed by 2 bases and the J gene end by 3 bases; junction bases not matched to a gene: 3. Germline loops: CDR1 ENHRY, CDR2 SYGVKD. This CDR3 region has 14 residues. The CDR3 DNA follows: TGTGCCATCAGTGAGACCGGACAGGGCTACGAGCAGTACTTC. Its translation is CAISETGQGYEQYF.